These T cell receptor beta chains were read from a single sample in a study of cytomegalovirus exposure and HLA in healthy donors. Sequenced by immunoSEQ multiplex PCR; TCRdb stores in-frame clones only, minus some. Of about 150,000 clones in the sample, 72% were seen once. Sequenced sample: PBMCs. These receptors were obtained from a man in his forties in good health and CMV-seronegative. Each CDR3 is given with its conserved first and last residue. The D gene is left open where the match is weak. Clone size, where shown, is once, few, many, or a class for clones that have expanded.

j_call | clone_size | v_call | d_call | cdr3_aa | cdr3_nt
TRBJ2-7 | NA | TRBV7-9 | NA | CASSQVPGYEQYF | TGTGCCAGCAGCCAAGTTCCGGGATACGAGCAGTACTTC
TRBJ1-4 | few | TRBV2 | NA | CASSVTQVEKLFF | TGTGCCAGCAGTGTAACCCAGGTCGAAAAACTGTTTTTT
TRBJ1-5 | NA | TRBV10-3 | NA | CATTGVVGQPQNF | TGTGCCACCACAGGTGTTGTAGGTCAGCCCCAGAATTTT
TRBJ1-1 | NA | TRBV10-3 | TRBD1 | CAISPQGARGEAFF | TGTGCCATCAGCCCTCAGGGGGCGCGGGGTGAAGCTTTCTTT
TRBJ1-5 | NA | TRBV12-5 | TRBD1 | CASGLVMTGVGNQPQHF | TGTGCTAGTGGTTTGGTAATGACAGGGGTGGGCAATCAGCCCCAGCATTTT
TRBJ2-1 | NA | TRBV6-1 | NA | CASSDVLLSNEQFF | TGTGCCAGCAGTGATGTACTACTCTCCAATGAGCAGTTCTTC
TRBJ2-5 | NA | TRBV29-1 | TRBD2 | CSATLGLAGLMGETQYF | TGCAGCGCAACCCTGGGACTAGCGGGACTCATGGGGGAGACCCAGTACTTC
TRBJ2-2 | NA | TRBV5-5 | TRBD1 | CASSFVPGGAGGELFF | TGTGCCAGCAGCTTTGTTCCAGGGGGCGCAGGTGGGGAGCTGTTTTTT
TRBJ1-1 | once | TRBV6-5 | NA | CASSYTVANTEAFF | TGTGCCAGCAGTTACACGGTCGCGAACACTGAAGCTTTCTTT
TRBJ2-1 | NA | TRBV19 | TRBD2 | CASSLTSTSGSFSEQFF | TGTGCCAGTAGTCTCACTTCAACTAGCGGGAGTTTTAGTGAGCAGTTCTTC
TRBJ2-2 | NA | TRBV6-6 | TRBD1 | CASSRQGGTGELFF | TGTGCCAGCAGTCGACAGGGGGGCACCGGGGAGCTGTTTTTT
TRBJ2-7 | NA | TRBV27 | TRBD2 | CASTKRGLAGGPGYEQYF | TGTGCCAGCACCAAGAGGGGACTAGCGGGAGGGCCCGGGTACGAGCAGTACTTC
TRBJ1-5 | NA | TRBV5-6 | NA | CASSLTQGSQPQNF | TGTGCCAGCAGCTTGACCCAGGGAAGTCAGCCCCAGAATTTT
TRBJ1-4 | NA | TRBV6-1 | TRBD1 | CASKNRDSRNEKLFF | TGTGCCAGCAAAAACCGGGACAGTCGTAATGAAAAACTGTTTTTT
TRBJ1-5 | NA | TRBV28 | NA | CASSLSGENQPQHF | TGTGCCAGCAGTTTGAGTGGGGAGAATCAGCCCCAGCATTTT
TRBJ2-5 | once | TRBV5-1 | NA | CASSTGDLETQYF | TGCGCCAGCAGCACGGGGGATTTGGAGACCCAGTACTTC
TRBJ2-3 | NA | TRBV6-4 | TRBD1 | CASSDSPGGADTQYF | TGTGCCAGCAGTGACTCCCCAGGGGGCGCAGATACGCAGTATTTT
TRBJ1-6 | NA | TRBV4-2 | NA | CASSQDNDRMSSPLHF | TGTGCCAGCAGCCAAGATAACGACAGGATGAGTTCACCCCTCCACTTT
TRBJ2-7 | NA | TRBV7-6 | TRBD2 | CASSPEPGRGTYEQYF | TGTGCCAGCAGCCCCGAGCCGGGGAGGGGTACCTACGAGCAGTACTTC
TRBJ2-7 | NA | TRBV27 | NA | CASSIFRESSYEQYF | TGTGCCAGCAGCATATTTCGGGAGAGCTCCTACGAGCAGTACTTC
TRBJ1-1 | NA | TRBV18 | NA | CASSPIADPNTEAFF | TGTGCCAGCTCACCAATCGCAGATCCTAACACTGAAGCTTTCTTT
TRBJ2-7 | NA | TRBV28 | TRBD2 | CASSLGLAGGPNEQYF | TGTGCCAGCAGTTTGGGACTAGCGGGCGGCCCTAACGAGCAGTACTTC
TRBJ2-7 | NA | TRBV29-1 | TRBD1 | CSVLPGQGYEQYF | TGCAGCGTTCTCCCGGGACAGGGCTACGAGCAGTACTTC
TRBJ1-1 | NA | TRBV2 | TRBD1 | CASSGQGAENTEAFF | TGTGCCAGCAGTGGTCAGGGGGCAGAGAACACTGAAGCTTTCTTT
TRBJ2-1 | NA | TRBV7-2 | NA | CASSRDTYNEQFF | TGTGCCAGCAGCAGGGACACTTACAATGAGCAGTTCTTC
TRBJ2-1 | few | TRBV7-7 | NA | CASSLPSSNEQFF | TGTGCCAGCAGCTTACCCTCTAGCAATGAGCAGTTCTTC
TRBJ2-5 | NA | TRBV5-4 | TRBD2 | CASSLATSGGRETQYF | TGTGCCAGCAGCTTGGCGACTAGCGGTGGGAGAGAGACCCAGTACTTC
TRBJ2-5 | NA | TRBV6-5 | TRBD2 | CASRKAGGPGETQYF | TGTGCCAGCAGGAAAGCGGGGGGGCCCGGGGAGACCCAGTACTTC
TRBJ1-2 | NA | TRBV11-2 | NA | CASSLAVTALRGGYTF | TGTGCCAGCAGCTTAGCAGTGACAGCGCTGAGGGGGGGCTACACCTTC
TRBJ2-5 | NA | TRBV6-5 | NA | CASSYSEGEQYF | TGTGCCAGCAGTTACTCTGAGGGGGAGCAGTACTTC
TRBJ1-2 | NA | TRBV11-1 | NA | CASSLLQNYGYTF | TGTGCCAGCAGCTTATTACAGAACTATGGCTACACCTTC
TRBJ1-5 | NA | TRBV4-3 | NA | CASSQDTGYKDQPQHF | TGCGCCAGCAGCCAAGATACAGGGTATAAGGATCAGCCCCAGCATTTT
TRBJ1-1 | NA | TRBV6-6 | TRBD1 | CASSYSGGDTEAFF | TGTGCCAGCAGTTACTCAGGGGGCGACACTGAAGCTTTCTTT
TRBJ1-2 | NA | TRBV7-2 | NA | CASSLVTDNYGYTF | TGTGCCAGCAGCTTAGTCACAGATAACTATGGCTACACCTTC
TRBJ1-4 | NA | TRBV28 | NA | CASRGLDPTNEKLFF | TGTGCCAGCCGTGGACTAGACCCAACTAATGAAAAACTGTTTTTT
TRBJ1-1 | NA | TRBV19 | NA | CASSPRTGGNTEAFF | TGTGCCAGTAGTCCGAGGACGGGAGGGAACACTGAAGCTTTCTTT
TRBJ1-1 | NA | TRBV29-1 | TRBD1 | CSVTGQGAEAFF | TGCAGCGTAACGGGACAGGGGGCTGAAGCTTTCTTT
TRBJ1-2 | NA | TRBV13 | TRBD1 | CASSFTQGAGGYTF | TGTGCCAGCAGCTTTACACAGGGGGCAGGCGGCTACACCTTC
TRBJ2-5 | NA | TRBV13 | TRBD2 | CASSLGTSGGKETQYF | TGTGCCAGCAGCTTAGGAACTAGCGGGGGGAAAGAGACCCAGTACTTC
TRBJ2-1 | NA | TRBV4-1 | NA | CASSQDREYNEQFF | TGCGCCAGCAGCCAAGATCGAGAGTACAATGAGCAGTTCTTC